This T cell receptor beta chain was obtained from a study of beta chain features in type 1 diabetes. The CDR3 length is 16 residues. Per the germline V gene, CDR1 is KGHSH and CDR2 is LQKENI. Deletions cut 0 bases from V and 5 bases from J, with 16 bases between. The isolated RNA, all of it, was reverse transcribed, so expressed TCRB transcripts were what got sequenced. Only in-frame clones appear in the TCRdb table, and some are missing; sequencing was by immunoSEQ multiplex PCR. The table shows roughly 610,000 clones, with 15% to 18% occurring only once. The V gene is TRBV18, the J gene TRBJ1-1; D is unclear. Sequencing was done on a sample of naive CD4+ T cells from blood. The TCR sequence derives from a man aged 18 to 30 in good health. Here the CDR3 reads CASSPPTSPSGTEAFF. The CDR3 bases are TGTGCCAGCTCACCACCGACATCTCCTTCGGGGACTGAAGCTTTCTTT.